A selection of T cell receptor beta chains follows, all from one sample in a study of CXCR3-negative and CXCR3-positive naive CD8 T cells. TCRdb reprocessed the 5' RACE reads, keeping one entry per CDR3 protein, no DNA. The sample table sets out approximately 96,000 distinct CDR3 sequences. Material for sequencing was naive CXCR3+ CD8+ T cells from blood. The receptor set was obtained from a human donor in good health. Some clones in this sample may be carry-over from other donors' samples. Each CDR3 is given with its conserved first and last residue.

CDR3: CASSVTRSGGGVYTF
V: TRBV9
J: TRBJ1-2

CDR3: CASSQDGGLAGATYEQYF
V: TRBV4-2
J: TRBJ2-7

CDR3: CASSLWGLGNEQFF
V: TRBV5-4
J: TRBJ2-1

CDR3: CASKPPRLGQQETQYF
V: TRBV5-5
J: TRBJ2-5

CDR3: CSAPGTGGLYEQYF
V: TRBV20-1
J: TRBJ2-1

CDR3: CSVETYGSYEQYF
V: TRBV29-1
J: TRBJ2-7

CDR3: CSAVDRGPFPYGYTF
V: TRBV29-1
J: TRBJ1-2

CDR3: CSARERASHEQFF
V: TRBV20-1
J: TRBJ2-1

CDR3: CAWSVTDTQYF
V: TRBV30
J: TRBJ2-3

CDR3: CATSDPASTYNEQFF
V: TRBV24-1
J: TRBJ2-1